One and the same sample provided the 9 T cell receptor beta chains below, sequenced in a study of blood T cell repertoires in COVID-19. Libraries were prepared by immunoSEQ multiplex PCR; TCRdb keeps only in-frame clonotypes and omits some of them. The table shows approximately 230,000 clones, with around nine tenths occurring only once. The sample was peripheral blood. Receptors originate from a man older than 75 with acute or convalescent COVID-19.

The CDR3 region has the DNA TGTGCCAGTAGTAAATTTGGTAGCGGGAACACAGATACGCAGTATTTT. The encoded protein is CASSKFGSGNTDTQYF. This chain uses TRBV19 with TRBJ2-3; 8 bases agree with TRBD2. The J segment lost 2 bases and the V segment lost 4 bases, leaving 8 bases of the junction unmatched. Germline CDR1 is LNHDA and CDR2 is SQIVND (reference sequence). The CDR3 consists of 16 residues.

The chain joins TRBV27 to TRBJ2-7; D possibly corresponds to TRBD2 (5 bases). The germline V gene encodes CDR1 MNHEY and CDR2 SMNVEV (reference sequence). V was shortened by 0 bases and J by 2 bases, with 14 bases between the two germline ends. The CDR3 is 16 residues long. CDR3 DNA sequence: TGTGCCAGCAGTTTATCGGCCCCTGGCGGGCCCTACGAGCAGTACTTC. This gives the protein CASSLSAPGGPYEQYF.

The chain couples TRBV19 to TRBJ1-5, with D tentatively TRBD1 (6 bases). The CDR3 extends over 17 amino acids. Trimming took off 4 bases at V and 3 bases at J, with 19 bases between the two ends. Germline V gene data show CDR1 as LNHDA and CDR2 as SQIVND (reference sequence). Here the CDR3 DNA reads TGTGCCAGTAGTACCAACCCTGGCAGGGGTTTCAATCAGCCCCAGCATTTT. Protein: CASSTNPGRGFNQPQHF.

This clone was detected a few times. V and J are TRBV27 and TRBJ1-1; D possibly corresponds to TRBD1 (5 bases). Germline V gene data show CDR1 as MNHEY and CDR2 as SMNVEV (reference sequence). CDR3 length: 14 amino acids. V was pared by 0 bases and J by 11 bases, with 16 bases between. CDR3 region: CASSLSYGAPGAFF. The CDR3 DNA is TGTGCCAGCAGTTTATCGTATGGGGCCCCTGGGGCTTTCTTT.

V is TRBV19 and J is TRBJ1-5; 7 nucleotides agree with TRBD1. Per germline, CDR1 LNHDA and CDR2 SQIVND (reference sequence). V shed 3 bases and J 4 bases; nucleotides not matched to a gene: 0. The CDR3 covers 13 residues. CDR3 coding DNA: TGTGCCAGTAGTATGACAGGGAATCAGCCCCAGCATTTT. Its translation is CASSMTGNQPQHF. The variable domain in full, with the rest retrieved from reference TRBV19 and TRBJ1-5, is DGGITQSPKYLFRKEGQNVTLSCEQNLNHDAMYWYRQDPGQGLRLIYYSQIVNDFQKGDIAEGYSVSREKKESFPLTVTSAQKNPTAFYLCASSMTGNQPQHFGDGTRLSIL.

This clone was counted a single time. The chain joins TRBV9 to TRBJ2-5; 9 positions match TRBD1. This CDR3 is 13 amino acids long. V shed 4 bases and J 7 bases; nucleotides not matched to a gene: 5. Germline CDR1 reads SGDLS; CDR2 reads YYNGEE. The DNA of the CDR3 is TGTGCCAGCAGCCCGGGACAGGGAGTGACCCAGTACTTC. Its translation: CASSPGQGVTQYF.

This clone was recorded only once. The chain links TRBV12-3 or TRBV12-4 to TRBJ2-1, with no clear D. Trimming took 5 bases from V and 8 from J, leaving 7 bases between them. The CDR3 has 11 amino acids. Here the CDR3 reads CASSNNYEQFF. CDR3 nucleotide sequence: TGTGCCAGCAGTAACAATTATGAGCAGTTCTTC.

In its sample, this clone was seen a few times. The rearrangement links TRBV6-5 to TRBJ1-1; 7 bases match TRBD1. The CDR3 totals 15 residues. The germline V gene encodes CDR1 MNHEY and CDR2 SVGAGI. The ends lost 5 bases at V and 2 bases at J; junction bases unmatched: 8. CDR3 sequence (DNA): TGTGCCAGCAGTCGTGGGGACAGACTAAACACTGAAGCTTTCTTT. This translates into CASSRGDRLNTEAFF.

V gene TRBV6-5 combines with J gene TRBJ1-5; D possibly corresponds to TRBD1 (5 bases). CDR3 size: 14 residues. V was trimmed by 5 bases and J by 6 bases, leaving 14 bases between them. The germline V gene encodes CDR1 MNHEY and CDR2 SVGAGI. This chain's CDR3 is CASSNRSRSQPQHF. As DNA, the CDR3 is TGTGCCAGCAGTAACAGGTCGAGGAGTCAGCCCCAGCATTTT.